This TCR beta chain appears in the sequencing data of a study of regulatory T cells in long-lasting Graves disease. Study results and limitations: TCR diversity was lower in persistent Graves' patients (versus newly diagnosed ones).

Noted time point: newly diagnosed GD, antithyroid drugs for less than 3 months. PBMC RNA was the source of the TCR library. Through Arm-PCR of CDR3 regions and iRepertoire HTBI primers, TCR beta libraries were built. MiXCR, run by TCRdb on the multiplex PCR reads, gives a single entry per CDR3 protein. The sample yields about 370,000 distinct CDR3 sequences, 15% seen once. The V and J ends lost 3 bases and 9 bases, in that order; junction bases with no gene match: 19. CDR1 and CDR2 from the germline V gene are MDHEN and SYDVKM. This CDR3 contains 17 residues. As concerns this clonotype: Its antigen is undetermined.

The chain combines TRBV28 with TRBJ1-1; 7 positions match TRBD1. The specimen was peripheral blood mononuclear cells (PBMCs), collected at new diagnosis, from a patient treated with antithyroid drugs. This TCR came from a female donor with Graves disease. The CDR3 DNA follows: TGTGCCAGCAGTTTTGGTCGTTGGATCACCGACAGGGCCAAAGCTTTCTTT. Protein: CASSFGRWITDRAKAFF.